A few counts support the clone carrying this T cell receptor beta chain. Its antigen is unknown. The data were taken from a study of identical twins. Germline lookup yields CDR1 SGHRS and CDR2 YFSETQ. Trimming cost V 4 bases and J 4 bases, with 6 bases left between them. The CDR3 consists of 12 residues. Regarding the study as a whole: Conclusions leaned on cross-sectional statistical analysis and did not track the same donors over time.

From the 5' RACE reads, TCRdb called clonotypes with MiXCR, one entry per CDR3 protein. Of about 190,000 distinct CDR3 sequences listed, about 16% are singletons. The sample was also linked to a second study, of T cells expressing NK-cell markers. That report notes: Repertoires of TCR beta were obtained from T cells sorted as CD3+CD56+NKG2C+, CD3+CD56+NKG2C- and CD3+CD56-NKG2C+. The share of CD8+ T cells held by dominant NKG2C+ clonotypes was about 1.0-8% in about 6 donors.

The sample taken for sequencing was CD8+ T cells sorted from blood. The chain links TRBV5-1 to TRBJ2-1; D gene unclear. The TCR comes from a woman aged 18-29 years in good health. CDR3 sequence (DNA): TGCGCCAGCAGCGACCCATACAATGAGCAGTTCTTC. Amino acid sequence: CASSDPYNEQFF.